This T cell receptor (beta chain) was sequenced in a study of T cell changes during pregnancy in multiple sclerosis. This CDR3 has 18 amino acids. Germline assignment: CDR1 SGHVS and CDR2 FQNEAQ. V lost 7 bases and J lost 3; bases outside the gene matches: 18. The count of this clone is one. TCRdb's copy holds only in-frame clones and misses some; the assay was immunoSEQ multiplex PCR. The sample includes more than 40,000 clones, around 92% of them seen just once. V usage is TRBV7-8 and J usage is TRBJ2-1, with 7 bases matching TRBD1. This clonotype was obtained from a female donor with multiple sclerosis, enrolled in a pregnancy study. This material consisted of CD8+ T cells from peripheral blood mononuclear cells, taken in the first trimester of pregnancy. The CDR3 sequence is CASTHTQVGTEDYNEQFF. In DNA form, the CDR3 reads TGTGCCAGCACCCACACTCAGGTAGGGACAGAAGACTACAATGAGCAGTTCTTC.